This T cell receptor (beta chain) emerged from a study of CD8+ T cells in alopecia areata. General study points: Lesional scalp displayed greater clonality than normal scalp, most notably in alopecia totalis/universalis. With patients, TCR sharing proved less clear than in mice, a difference possibly related to HLA.

The CDR3 is made up of 11 amino acids. Trimming cost V 2 bases and J 4 bases, with 1 base left between them. The germline gives CDR1 SGHTA, CDR2 FQGNSA. To note about this clone: Its antigen is currently unknown.

RNA was extracted and reverse transcribed into cDNA as the sequencing template. Sequencing was performed with immunoSEQ multiplex PCR; in TCRdb, only in-frame clones are kept and a portion is missing. The table lists 150,000 to 200,000 clones, around 54% of them singletons. This chain connects TRBV7-2 to TRBJ2-3; D gene uncertain. Sequences were obtained from CD4+ T cells sorted from blood. The clonotype was recovered from a human donor in good health. The CDR3 sequence: CASSLSDTQYF. The CDR3, as DNA: TGTGCCAGCAGCTTATCAGATACGCAGTATTTT.